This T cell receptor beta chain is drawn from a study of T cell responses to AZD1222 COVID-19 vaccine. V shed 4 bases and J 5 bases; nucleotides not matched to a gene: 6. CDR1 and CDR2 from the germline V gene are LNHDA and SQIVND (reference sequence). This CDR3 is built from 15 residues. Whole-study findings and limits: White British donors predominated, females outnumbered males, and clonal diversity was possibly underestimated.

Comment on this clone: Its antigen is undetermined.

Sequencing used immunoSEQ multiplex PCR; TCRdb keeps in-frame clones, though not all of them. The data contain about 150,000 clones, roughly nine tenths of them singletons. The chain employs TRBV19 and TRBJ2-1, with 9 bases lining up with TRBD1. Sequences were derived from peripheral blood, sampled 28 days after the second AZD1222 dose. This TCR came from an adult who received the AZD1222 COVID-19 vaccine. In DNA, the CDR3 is TGTGCCAGTAGTAACGACAGGGGGAAGAACAATGAGCAGTTCTTC. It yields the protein CASSNDRGKNNEQFF. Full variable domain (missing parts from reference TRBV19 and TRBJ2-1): DGGITQSPKYLFRKEGQNVTLSCEQNLNHDAMYWYRQDPGQGLRLIYYSQIVNDFQKGDIAEGYSVSREKKESFPLTVTSAQKNPTAFYLCASSNDRGKNNEQFFGPGTRLTVL.